The 27 T cell receptor beta chains below come from one sample, sequenced in a study of shared clonotypes between healthy human individuals. Method: immunoSEQ multiplex PCR; TCRdb's copy keeps in-frame clones and lacks some. The sample lists around 720,000 clones, less than 80% occurring once. Input material: memory CD4+ T cells sorted from blood. Subset described: CD45RA-negative fraction. The receptors stem from a woman in her twenties or thirties in good health.

This clone was recorded only once. This chain uses TRBV2 with TRBJ1-2; 11 bases match TRBD1. J gave up 4 bases and V 6 bases, and 4 bases lay outside the gene matches. Germline assignment: CDR1 SNHLY and CDR2 FYNNEI. The CDR3 runs 14 residues. CDR3 region: CASSGQGAVYGYTF. The CDR3 DNA reads TGTGCCAGCAGCGGACAGGGGGCTGTCTATGGCTACACCTTC.

There are many counts of this clone. J is TRBJ2-1 and V is TRBV7-3; 9 nucleotides line up with TRBD2. CDR1 is SGHTA, CDR2 FQGTGA, per germline. This CDR3 is built from 16 residues. The junction had 13 bases not matched to a gene; V was cut back by 4 bases and J by 9 bases. The CDR3 spells CASSSPSGNLYGEQFF. The CDR3 nucleotides read TGTGCCAGCAGCTCCCCTAGCGGGAACCTCTACGGTGAGCAGTTCTTC.

V usage is TRBV6-5 and J usage is TRBJ1-2, with a possible D match to TRBD1 (5 bases). The CDR3 length is 15 residues. Trimming stripped 2 bases from V and 2 bases from J, with 12 bases between. Germline lookup yields CDR1 MNHEY and CDR2 SVGAGI. In DNA, the CDR3 is TGTGCCAGCAGTTACAGGGGAAGGGAGAACTATGGCTACACCTTC. Protein sequence: CASSYRGRENYGYTF.

In its sample, this clone was seen a few times. The chain links TRBV7-9 to TRBJ1-4, with D unclear. The ends were cut back, 8 bases at V and 3 bases at J, with 10 bases in the middle. Germline CDR1 SEHNR, CDR2 FQNEAQ (reference sequence). The CDR3 sequence is 13 residues long. The CDR3 coding sequence is TGTGCCAGCTTGCGGGCGGCTAATGAAAAACTGTTTTTT. It specifies CASLRAANEKLFF. Full variable domain (remainder filled in from reference TRBV7-9 and TRBJ1-4): DTGVSQNPRHKITKRGQNVTFRCDPISEHNRLYWYRQTLGQGPEFLTYFQNEAQLEKSRLLSDRFSAERPKGSFSTLEIQRTEQGDSAMYLCASLRAANEKLFFGSGTQLSVL.

This sequence joins TRBV10-2 and TRBJ2-7; D is undetermined. Germline V gene data show CDR1 as WSHSY and CDR2 as SAAADI. V dropped 3 bases and J dropped 3 bases, with 9 bases sitting between them. CDR3 size: 13 residues. DNA for the CDR3: TGCGCCAGCAGTGAAGGCTCGCGCTACGAGCAGTACTTC. This translates into CASSEGSRYEQYF.

The chain combines TRBV12-5 with TRBJ2-5; D remains ambiguous. CDR1 is LGHNT, CDR2 FRNRAP, per germline. Deletions cut 3 bases from V and 5 bases from J, with 16 bases between. The CDR3 runs 15 residues. The CDR3, as DNA: TGTGCTAGTGGTTTTGCCCACGGAATCGTGGAGACCCAGTACTTC. It is translated as CASGFAHGIVETQYF.

The chain links TRBV6-1 to TRBJ1-3; D perhaps matches TRBD1 (5 bases). Germline V gives CDR1 MNHNS, CDR2 SASEGT. The V end was cut by 1 base, the J end by 9 bases, with 19 bases between. This CDR3 contains 16 residues. This chain's CDR3 is CASSEVQRGRGGTIYF. DNA of the CDR3: TGTGCCAGCAGTGAAGTTCAGAGGGGCCGGGGAGGCACCATATATTTT.

V usage is TRBV28 and J usage is TRBJ2-3, with a possible D match to TRBD2 (6 bases). V lost 3 bases to trimming and J lost 2 bases, with 15 bases between them. CDR3 length: 16 residues. Germline-derived CDR1 and CDR2 are MDHEN and SYDVKM. Here the CDR3 reads CASSFPSGVNTDTQYF. Here the CDR3 DNA reads TGTGCCAGCAGTTTTCCTTCGGGAGTGAACACAGATACGCAGTATTTT.

This clone showed up just a few times. DNA of the CDR3: TGTGCCACCAGCAGAGTATTGGGAGATGGCTACACCTTC. Residues: CATSRVLGDGYTF. V gene TRBV15 combines with J gene TRBJ1-2, with no clear D. V was clipped by 1 base and J by 6 bases, with 9 bases between them. This CDR3 contains 13 residues. Germline V gene lookup returns CDR1 LNHNV and CDR2 YYDKDF (reference sequence). Supplemented by reference TRBV15 and TRBJ1-2, the full variable domain reads DAMVIQNPRYQVTQFGKPVTLSCSQTLNHNVMYWYQQKSSQAPKLLFHYYDKDFNNEADTPDNFQSRRPNTSFCFLDIRSPGLGDTAMYLCATSRVLGDGYTFGSGTRLTVV.

Here the CDR3 DNA reads TGTGCCAGCACCGTAGGGACCGAAGCTTTCTTT. It yields the protein CASTVGTEAFF. This chain joins TRBV6-6 and TRBJ1-1; D possibly corresponds to TRBD1 (5 bases). The CDR3 consists of 11 residues. V was clipped by 7 bases and J by 8 bases, with 11 bases between them. CDR1 is MNHNY and CDR2 is SVGAGI in the germline V gene (reference sequence).

This chain uses TRBV11-2 with TRBJ1-4; D remains ambiguous. The CDR3 totals 15 residues. Trimming cost V 5 bases and J 0 bases, with 10 bases left between them. CDR1 is SGHAT and CDR2 is FQNNGV in the germline V gene. CDR3 protein: CASSQRTSTNEKLFF. The CDR3 DNA is TGTGCCAGCAGCCAACGTACCTCAACTAATGAAAAACTGTTTTTT.

Here the CDR3 DNA reads TGTGCCAGCTCTACAATGAACACTGAAGCTTTCTTT. Translated: CASSTMNTEAFF. The chain uses TRBV18 and TRBJ1-1, with unresolved D. V lost 6 bases to trimming and J lost 0 bases, with 5 bases between them. The CDR3 runs 12 residues. The germline CDR1 and CDR2 sequences are KGHSH and LQKENI.

In this sample, this clone turned up many times. V gene TRBV6-1 combines with J gene TRBJ2-5; maybe TRBD1 (5 bases). Between the trimmed V and J ends, which lost 0 bases and 4 bases, there was a span of 15 bases. CDR3 length equals 16 residues. CDR1 and CDR2 from the germline V gene are MNHNS and SASEGT. The CDR3 is CASSEALSGLGETQYF. CDR3 coding DNA: TGTGCCAGCAGTGAAGCCCTCTCAGGGCTTGGAGAGACCCAGTACTTC.

The genes are TRBV10-3 and TRBJ2-7; 7 bases match TRBD1. The CDR3 has 15 amino acids. Trimming at V came to 2 bases and at J to 3 bases, leaving 7 bases not matched to a gene. Germline assignment: CDR1 ENHRY and CDR2 SYGVKD. CDR3 sequence: CAISEGDRRGYEQYF. In DNA, the CDR3 is TGTGCCATCAGTGAGGGGGACAGACGGGGCTACGAGCAGTACTTC.

This clone was counted once. The rearrangement joins TRBV28 to TRBJ1-5; 7 bases map to TRBD1. J gave up 11 bases and V 5 bases, and 9 bases lay outside the gene matches. CDR1 is MDHEN and CDR2 is SYDVKM in the germline V gene. This CDR3 has 13 residues. The CDR3 spells CASSGPQGGSQHF. In DNA form, the CDR3 reads TGTGCCAGCAGTGGCCCCCAGGGGGGGTCCCAGCATTTT. Looking up the rest from reference TRBV28 and TRBJ1-5 gives the full variable domain: DVKVTQSSRYLVKRTGEKVFLECVQDMDHENMFWYRQDPGLGLRLIYFSYDVKMKEKGDIPEGYSVSREKKERFSLILESASTNQTSMYLCASSGPQGGSQHFGDGTRLSIL.

This clone was seen a single time. V gene TRBV27 combines with J gene TRBJ2-5; D is unclear. Per germline, CDR1 MNHEY and CDR2 SMNVEV (reference sequence). V gave up 5 bases and J gave up 5 bases, with 12 bases separating them. This CDR3 region has 13 residues. Here the CDR3 DNA reads TGTGCCAGCAGTATAGCTCTGGGTGAGACCCAGTACTTC. Translated, it gives CASSIALGETQYF.

This clone was counted many times. Here the CDR3 reads CASSERSQETQYF. In DNA form, the CDR3 reads TGTGCCAGCAGTGAAAGGAGCCAAGAGACCCAGTACTTC. This chain uses TRBV6-1 with TRBJ2-5; no clear D gene. Looked up from germline, CDR1 is MNHNS and CDR2 is SASEGT. V was clipped by 2 bases and J by 1 base, with 5 bases between them. The CDR3 extends over 13 amino acids.

The chain recombines TRBV10-1 with TRBJ2-6; no clear D. CDR1 is WNHNN and CDR2 is SYGVQD in the germline V gene (reference sequence). Deletions cut 10 bases from V and 1 base from J, with 5 bases between. This CDR3 has 12 amino acids. Here the CDR3 DNA reads TGCGCCACCTCATCTGGGGCCAACGTCCTGACTTTC. Its protein product is CATSSGANVLTF.

This clone was counted once. The J gene is TRBJ2-2, the V gene TRBV19, with D possibly matching TRBD2 (5 bases). Trimming removed 5 bases from V and 0 bases from J, with 13 bases in between. The length of the CDR3 is 16 residues. Germline V gene sequence: CDR1 LNHDA, CDR2 SQIVND (reference sequence). The CDR3 loop reads CASSPTGFANTGELFF. The CDR3, as DNA: TGTGCCAGTAGTCCAACGGGGTTCGCGAACACCGGGGAGCTGTTTTTT.

The V gene is TRBV23-1, the J gene TRBJ2-7; D may be TRBD1 (6 bases). TRBV23-1 is placed among ORFs of uncertain function. The CDR3 is 16 residues long. V lost 3 bases to trimming and J lost 3 bases, with 18 bases between them. CDR3 bases: TGCGCCAGCAGTCATCCTGAAACAGGGACGATCTACGAGCAGTACTTC. This sequence encodes CASSHPETGTIYEQYF.

This clone was seen only once. The genes are TRBV7-8 and TRBJ2-6; maybe TRBD1 (6 bases). The CDR3 is made up of 15 amino acids. V was clipped by 5 bases and J by 2 bases, with 10 bases between them. Germline loops: CDR1 SGHVS, CDR2 FQNEAQ. CDR3 sequence: CASSPTGTGANVLTF. CDR3 in DNA: TGTGCCAGCAGCCCTACAGGGACTGGGGCCAACGTCCTGACTTTC. The complete variable domain, with remaining parts taken from reference TRBV7-8 and TRBJ2-6, reads GAGVSQSPRYKVAKRGQDVALRCDPISGHVSLFWYQQALGQGPEFLTYFQNEAQLDKSGLPSDRFFAERPEGSVSTLKIQRTQQEDSAVYLCASSPTGTGANVLTFGAGSRLTVL.

This clone has a handful of counts. The genes are TRBV5-1 and TRBJ2-7; D gene ambiguous. Deletions cut 0 bases from V and 4 bases from J, with 8 bases between. Germline-derived CDR1 and CDR2 are SGHRS and YFSETQ. This CDR3 has 13 amino acids. The CDR3 loop reads CASSLDSKYEQYF. In nucleotides, the CDR3 is TGCGCCAGCAGCTTGGACAGCAAATACGAGCAGTACTTC.

This chain links TRBV4-1 with TRBJ2-1; TRBD2 might be the D (6 bases). The germline V gene has CDR1 MGHRA and CDR2 YSYEKL. The CDR3 extends over 15 amino acids. The V gene lost 2 bases and the J gene lost 7 bases, with 15 bases spanning the gap. The CDR3 loop reads CASSQPRGLLNEQFF. DNA for the CDR3: TGCGCCAGCAGCCAACCCCGTGGACTACTAAATGAGCAGTTCTTC.

This chain connects TRBV19 to TRBJ1-1; D remains ambiguous. Germline V lookup: CDR1 LNHDA, CDR2 SQIVND (reference sequence). Trimming took 4 bases from V and 0 from J, leaving 12 bases between them. The CDR3 length is 15 residues. The CDR3 here is CASSKYSDLNTEAFF. DNA for the CDR3: TGTGCCAGTAGTAAATATTCGGATTTGAACACTGAAGCTTTCTTT. The variable domain in full, completed from reference TRBV19 and TRBJ1-1, reads DGGITQSPKYLFRKEGQNVTLSCEQNLNHDAMYWYRQDPGQGLRLIYYSQIVNDFQKGDIAEGYSVSREKKESFPLTVTSAQKNPTAFYLCASSKYSDLNTEAFFGQGTRLTVV.

V and J are TRBV6-4 and TRBJ2-1; 12 nucleotides line up with TRBD2. Germline lookup yields CDR1 MRHNA and CDR2 SNTAGT. CDR3 length: 16 amino acids. The J segment lost 6 bases and the V segment lost 3 bases, leaving 6 bases of the junction unmatched. The CDR3 DNA reads as TGTGCCAGCAGTGAACCTCTAGCGGGAGGGCGCAATGAGCAGTTCTTC. It yields the protein CASSEPLAGGRNEQFF.

This clone was observed a handful of times. V and J are TRBV2 and TRBJ2-3; D is possibly TRBD2 (5 bases). V was clipped by 5 bases and J by 4 bases, with 10 bases between them. CDR1 and CDR2 (germline): SNHLY, FYNNEI. The CDR3 is 13 amino acids. DNA for the CDR3: TGTGCCAGCAGTCAGAATAGCGCAGATACGCAGTATTTT. Translating gives CASSQNSADTQYF.

This clone was counted a few times. The gene calls are TRBV7-8 and TRBJ1-3; the D is unclear. Trimming cost V 3 bases and J 0 bases, with 12 bases left between them. This CDR3 contains 16 residues. Germline CDR1 reads SGHVS; CDR2 reads FQNEAQ. CDR3 residues: CASSFTTADSGNTIYF. CDR3 DNA: TGTGCCAGCAGCTTCACAACAGCAGACTCTGGAAACACCATATATTTT.